This T cell receptor (beta chain) was retrieved from a study of identical twins (dated by TCRdb to the mid-2010s). Describing the broader study: To test whether fetal clonotypes persist, this study deep-sequenced TCR alpha and beta repertoires from monozygotic twins, from unrelated adults of various ages, and from cord blood. To rule out contamination, replicate twin experiments were performed at different times with different library preparation protocols.

What the research found in general, with its limitations: Zero-insertion analyses could be partly confounded by invariant T cells such as MAIT and iNKT, though diverse VJ usage argued against such confounding for most clonotypes. Compared with coincidental sharing between unrelated individuals, out-of-frame TCR alpha sequences shared between twins had an excess of sequences with low generation probability. Abundant cord blood beta clonotypes had fewer insertions, young adult naive repertoires showed a similar but weaker trend, and memory repertoires showed no such trend. The excess sharing between twins in beta out-of-frame sequences was weaker because fewer shared sequences reduced the signal-to-noise ratio. In monozygotic twins, recombination models systematically underestimated out-of-frame TCR alpha sharing, but the models matched the sharing seen between unrelated individuals. Because the same donors could not be followed over many years, the conclusions depended on cross-sectional statistical analysis.

The library was produced with 5' RACE. TCRdb shows the sequencer as Illumina HiSeq 2000. A universal primer binding site was added through template switching, and the final cDNA carried a unique molecular identifier so that TCR cDNA molecules could be counted accurately. Specific primers in the conserved constant-segment region were used to synthesize first-strand cDNA for the TCR alpha and beta chains. To control for contamination, each cDNA library was double barcoded with a SMART-Mk sample barcode plus Illumina barcodes. Two successive PCR steps introduced TruSeq adapter sequences along with Illumina sample barcodes. TCR alpha and beta cDNA libraries were sequenced on the Illumina HiSeq platform with custom primers. The published analysis was carried out like this. MiGEC was used to process raw reads and extract unique molecular identifiers, and MiXCR was used to find CDR3 positions. For each individual, recombination models were inferred using an EM algorithm with the repgenHMM and IGoR tools. The tcR package in R was used for shared clonotype analysis, with sharing normalized by the product of cloneset sizes. Out-of-frame nonproductive sequences were analyzed to study raw recombination free of thymic and clonal selection effects. TCRdb ran its own pipeline on the public reads, namely fastp trimming at Q25 and MiXCR clone calling, and kept in-frame beta chains. Here each entry gathers all rows of one CDR3 protein and keeps the most common genes and DNA. The V and J calls follow TCRdb's processing rather than the paper's. Within this sample are approximately 280,000 distinct CDR3 sequences, with more than 6.5% of them counted one time only. Clones ranked in the top ten supply more than 2% of the sample.

Trimming takes 3 bases off V and 0 bases off J; junction bases not matched to a gene: 5. CDR1 and CDR2, per the germline V gene, are SGHRS and YFSETQ. The CDR3 holds 15 amino acids from the cysteine to the phenylalanine. CDR3 DNA only is kept here, 45 bases in frame from base 1. Every donor was a healthy Caucasian. The twin cohort consisted of three pairs of female monozygotic twins, all aged about 18 to 30 years. Using Miltenyi CD45RO+ enrichment and human naive T-cell isolation kits, memory (CD45RO+) and naive T cells were isolated from PBMC. This clonotype has a count of ten or more. The antigen this receptor binds is unknown. No much larger clone exists at a distance of one base, and base qualities are not known. A further study also used this sample, focusing on yellow fever vaccine responses in identical twins. As the second publication notes: According to the authors, the vaccine-induced T cell response in identical twins seemed to be partly convergent and partly specific to each individual. Focusing on identical twins, the study followed the T cell clones that responded to the vaccine, and did so with precision.

The chain links TRBV5-1 with TRBJ1-1; TRBD1 matches 7 bases in the middle. The sample consisted of memory (CD45RO+) T cells sorted from blood. The label giving this sample's cell subset or site can be read as: CD45RO+ enriched T cells. This clonotype was sampled from a woman between 18 and 29 years old in good health. The CDR3 sequence is CASSYYRGMNTEAFF. The DNA reads as follows: TGCGCCAGCAGCTACTACAGGGGCATGAACACTGAAGCTTTCTTT.